This T cell receptor (beta chain) was identified during a study of T-cell memory formation after mild COVID-19. TCRdb re-derived calls from the 5' RACE reads in MiXCR, one entry per CDR3 protein. The table includes 310,000 or so distinct CDR3 sequences, around 15% detected once. This clonotype was counted only a few times. Its specificity is not known. Study-wide results and limits: CD8+ contracting clones occupied EMRA, while CD4+ ones occupied mainly CM and EM.

The CDR3 totals 15 residues. Germline V gives CDR1 MNHNY, CDR2 SVGAGI (reference sequence). Trimming cost V 1 base and J 4 bases, with 12 bases left between them. This clonotype was sampled from a young man who had mild COVID-19 (a few samples of this study predate the infection). Cell type and time point are not known. The J gene is TRBJ2-3, the V gene TRBV6-6; tentatively, D is TRBD1 or TRBD2 (6 bases each). The source material was PBMCs or a T cell subset sorted from them (not recorded which). CDR3 amino acids: CASSYLRGEADTQYF. CDR3 nucleotides: TGTGCCAGCAGTTACTTAAGGGGGGAGGCAGATACGCAGTATTTT.